The 7 T cell receptor beta chains below come from one sample, sequenced in a study of shared clonotypes between healthy human individuals. Positively selected for CCR7, the CD45RO-negative cells used as naive CD8 cells excluded terminally differentiated effector memory CD45RA+ cells. The assay was immunoSEQ multiplex PCR, and TCRdb's table has in-frame clones only and misses some. The table records roughly 2.1 million clones, approximately 94% of them present only once. The sequenced sample consisted of naive CD8+ T cells from PBMCs. The receptor set was obtained from a man younger than 35 in good health. Some clones in this sample may be carry-over from other donors' samples.

Of note for this clone: The same CDR3 can be traced to other DNA sequences in this sample. The chain couples TRBV27 to TRBJ2-1, with 12 bases aligning to TRBD2. The germline V gene encodes CDR1 MNHEY and CDR2 SMNVEV (reference sequence). The CDR3 is made up of 15 amino acids. V trimming: 6 bases; J trimming: 7 bases; junction bases outside the gene matches: 7. DNA for the CDR3: TGTGCCAGCAGCCTAGCGGGAGGGCCTTATAATGAGCAGTTCTTC. It yields the protein CASSLAGGPYNEQFF.

The table lists this clone with a count of one. The rearrangement uses TRBV7-9 and TRBJ1-4, with 10 bases that match TRBD1. V shed 4 bases and J 6 bases; nucleotides not matched to a gene: 5. The germline CDR1 and CDR2 sequences are SEHNR and FQNEAQ (reference sequence). This CDR3 spans 15 amino acids. The DNA of the CDR3 is TGTGCCAGCAGCTCGACCGGGACAGGGGATGAAAAACTGTTTTTT. Protein sequence: CASSSTGTGDEKLFF.

The chain employs TRBV28 and TRBJ1-2, with D perhaps TRBD1 (5 bases). The CDR3 has 15 amino acids. CDR1 is MDHEN and CDR2 is SYDVKM in the germline V gene. The V gene lost 7 bases and the J gene lost 0 bases, with 15 bases spanning the gap. The CDR3, as DNA: TGTGCCAGCATTGCAGGGAAACATCCTAACTATGGCTACACCTTC. Amino acids: CASIAGKHPNYGYTF.

V usage is TRBV15 and J usage is TRBJ2-1; TRBD1 is a possible D gene (5 bases). Germline V gives CDR1 LNHNV, CDR2 YYDKDF (reference sequence). The CDR3 totals 14 residues. With 9 bases removed from V and 4 bases from J, the gap between germline ends came to 16 bases. The CDR3 sequence is CATRNQDTYNEQFF. The CDR3 DNA sequence: TGTGCCACTCGAAATCAGGACACTTACAATGAGCAGTTCTTC. The variable domain in full, completed from reference TRBV15 and TRBJ2-1, reads DAMVIQNPRYQVTQFGKPVTLSCSQTLNHNVMYWYQQKSSQAPKLLFHYYDKDFNNEADTPDNFQSRRPNTSFCFLDIRSPGLGDTAMYLCATRNQDTYNEQFFGPGTRLTVL.

This clone was picked up one time. V and J are TRBV11-3 and TRBJ2-1, with D perhaps matching TRBD1 or TRBD2 (5 bases each). The germline V and J ends were trimmed by 5 bases and 12 bases, with 14 bases remaining between them. The CDR3 contains 12 residues. Germline V gene sequence: CDR1 SGHNT, CDR2 YENEEA. In DNA, the CDR3 is TGTGCCAGCAGCCCCCGGGGCAACCCGCAGTTCTTC. Translation: CASSPRGNPQFF.

The chain combines TRBV7-9 with TRBJ2-1; 7 bases map to TRBD2. Germline V gene lookup returns CDR1 SEHNR and CDR2 FQNEAQ (reference sequence). The CDR3 has 16 amino acids. Trimming cost V 5 bases and J 5 bases; bases outside gene matches: 12. The chain's CDR3 is CASSVRGSGNNNEQFF. CDR3 nucleotides: TGTGCCAGCAGCGTACGAGGAAGCGGGAACAACAATGAGCAGTTCTTC. The whole variable domain, filled in from reference TRBV7-9 and TRBJ2-1, reads DTGVSQNPRHKITKRGQNVTFRCDPISEHNRLYWYRQTLGQGPEFLTYFQNEAQLEKSRLLSDRFSAERPKGSFSTLEIQRTEQGDSAMYLCASSVRGSGNNNEQFFGPGTRLTVL.

This clone has only one observation. The rearrangement uses TRBV11-2 and TRBJ2-1, with no clear D. The CDR3 is made up of 13 amino acids. Germline V CDR1 and CDR2: SGHAT, FQNNGV. V was clipped by 1 base and J by 5 bases, with 6 bases between them. The CDR3 sequence: CASSLVVDNEQFF. DNA of the CDR3: TGTGCCAGCAGCTTAGTCGTCGACAATGAGCAGTTCTTC.